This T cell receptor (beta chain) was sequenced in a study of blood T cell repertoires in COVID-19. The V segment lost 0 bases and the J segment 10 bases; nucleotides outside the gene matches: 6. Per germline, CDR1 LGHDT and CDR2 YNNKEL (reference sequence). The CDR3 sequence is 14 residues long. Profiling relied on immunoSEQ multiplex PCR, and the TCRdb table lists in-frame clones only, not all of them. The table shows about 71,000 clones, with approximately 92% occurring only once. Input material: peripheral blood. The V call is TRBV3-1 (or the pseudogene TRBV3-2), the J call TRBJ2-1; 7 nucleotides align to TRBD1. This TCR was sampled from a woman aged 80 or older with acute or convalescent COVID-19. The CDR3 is CASSQDLRDSEQFF. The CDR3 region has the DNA TGTGCCAGCAGCCAAGATCTGAGGGACAGCGAGCAGTTCTTC.